This T cell receptor beta chain originates from a study of blood T cell repertoires in COVID-19. Study details: Specimens from acute and convalescent COVID-19 originated in the United States, Italy and Spain.

The CDR3 is 13 residues long. Germline lookup yields CDR1 WNHNN and CDR2 SYGVQD (reference sequence). The V and J ends lost 3 bases and 2 bases respectively, with 8 bases between them. As regards this clone: Other nucleotide sequences from this sample produce the same CDR3.

Methods used by the authors: Reference gene primers were amplified, and this amplification served to estimate nucleated cell counts. This table comes from immunoSEQ multiplex PCR, and its TCRdb copy is limited to in-frame clones, with some not included. V and J calls and clone size come straight from that table; D and trimming were deduced from the DNA. The repertoire has under 130,000 clones, around 87% of them found once; the top ten carry around 32%. The chain recombines TRBV10-1 with TRBJ2-7; D is perhaps TRBD2 (6 bases). The specimen sequenced was peripheral blood. The clonotype originates from a woman of 80 years or more with acute or convalescent COVID-19. The CDR3 coding sequence is TGCGCCAGCAGTGATGGGGGGACCTACGAGCAGTACTTC. This sequence encodes CASSDGGTYEQYF.